A selection of T cell receptor beta chains follows, all from one sample in a study of technical replicates of blood from a handful of donors. Clones were sequenced by immunoSEQ multiplex PCR, and TCRdb holds only the in-frame ones, with some missing. The table records about 85,000 clones, just under 95% of them present only once. The material sequenced was T cells isolated from PBMCs. The receptors come from a human donor in good health. Each CDR3 is given with its conserved first and last residue. D genes are given only for firm matches. Clone size is not always given. Where it is, it says once, few, many or a class for expanded clones.

CDR3aa: CASRRGPGATNEKLFF
CDR3nt: TGCGCCAGCAGGCGAGGTCCTGGTGCAACTAATGAAAAACTGTTTTTT
v_gene: TRBV4-1
abundance: -
j_gene: TRBJ1-4
d_gene: -

CDR3aa: CATSRDREGRVGYTF
CDR3nt: TGTGCCACCAGCAGAGATCGGGAGGGGCGGGTCGGCTACACCTTC
v_gene: TRBV15
abundance: -
j_gene: TRBJ1-2
d_gene: -

CDR3aa: CASSLYSPFGGDTQYF
CDR3nt: TGCGCCAGCAGCTTGTATTCCCCCTTCGGGGGGGATACGCAGTATTTT
v_gene: TRBV5-1
abundance: -
j_gene: TRBJ2-3
d_gene: TRBD2

CDR3aa: CASTTFSENNEQFF
CDR3nt: TGCGCCAGCACCACCTTTTCAGAAAACAATGAGCAGTTCTTC
v_gene: TRBV4-1
abundance: few
j_gene: TRBJ2-1
d_gene: -

CDR3aa: CASSDTSTGELFF
CDR3nt: TGTGCCAGCAGTGACACTAGCACCGGGGAGCTGTTTTTT
v_gene: TRBV6-4
abundance: -
j_gene: TRBJ2-2
d_gene: -

CDR3aa: CASNPGTSGALTWPGELFF
CDR3nt: TGTGCCAGCAACCCCGGGACTAGCGGGGCGTTAACGTGGCCCGGGGAGCTGTTTTTT
v_gene: TRBV11-2
abundance: few
j_gene: TRBJ2-2
d_gene: TRBD2

CDR3aa: CASSDSSYGYTF
CDR3nt: TGTGCCAGCAGTGACAGTTCCTATGGCTACACCTTC
v_gene: TRBV28
abundance: -
j_gene: TRBJ1-2
d_gene: -

CDR3aa: CASSIGNRAYEQYF
CDR3nt: TGTGCCAGTAGTATAGGGAACAGGGCCTACGAGCAGTACTTC
v_gene: TRBV19
abundance: -
j_gene: TRBJ2-7
d_gene: -

CDR3aa: CASSIGQPSGNTIYF
CDR3nt: TGTGCCAGCAGCATCGGACAGCCCTCTGGAAACACCATATATTTT
v_gene: TRBV5-4
abundance: -
j_gene: TRBJ1-3
d_gene: -

CDR3aa: CASSERGGEVTDTQYF
CDR3nt: TGTGCCAGCAGCGAACGAGGGGGCGAGGTCACAGATACGCAGTATTTT
v_gene: TRBV9
abundance: -
j_gene: TRBJ2-3
d_gene: TRBD1

CDR3aa: CASSLGLAGGTPETQYF
CDR3nt: TGTGCCAGCAGCTTGGGACTAGCGGGGGGGACACCAGAGACCCAGTACTTC
v_gene: TRBV11-1
abundance: -
j_gene: TRBJ2-5
d_gene: TRBD2

CDR3aa: CASLPGERYTGELFF
CDR3nt: TGTGCCTCCCTCCCCGGGGAGCGGTACACCGGGGAGCTGTTTTTT
v_gene: TRBV30
abundance: -
j_gene: TRBJ2-2
d_gene: -

CDR3aa: CSATLTGTGNNQPQHF
CDR3nt: TGCAGCGCTACACTCACCGGGACAGGGAACAATCAGCCCCAGCATTTT
v_gene: TRBV29-1
abundance: -
j_gene: TRBJ1-5
d_gene: TRBD1

CDR3aa: CASSLGWRASYGYTF
CDR3nt: TGTGCCAGCAGCTTGGGGTGGAGGGCCAGCTATGGCTACACCTTC
v_gene: TRBV7-2
abundance: -
j_gene: TRBJ1-2
d_gene: -

CDR3aa: CASSEAAGQGLETQYF
CDR3nt: TGTGCCAGCAGTGAAGCGGCTGGACAGGGTTTGGAGACCCAGTACTTC
v_gene: TRBV2
abundance: -
j_gene: TRBJ2-5
d_gene: TRBD1

CDR3aa: CASGLVRSGSDHTGELFF
CDR3nt: TGTGCTAGTGGTTTGGTACGAAGCGGGAGCGACCACACCGGGGAGCTGTTTTTT
v_gene: TRBV12-5
abundance: -
j_gene: TRBJ2-2
d_gene: TRBD2

CDR3aa: CASSIVQGFYGEQYF
CDR3nt: TGTGCTAGCAGCATTGTGCAGGGTTTTTACGGCGAGCAGTACTTC
v_gene: TRBV7-7
abundance: -
j_gene: TRBJ2-7
d_gene: -

CDR3aa: CASSPARDTEAFF
CDR3nt: TGTGCCAGCTCACCCGCGAGGGATACTGAAGCTTTCTTT
v_gene: TRBV18
abundance: -
j_gene: TRBJ1-1
d_gene: -

CDR3aa: CASSAFPTDTEAFF
CDR3nt: TGTGCCAGCAGCGCCTTTCCCACGGACACTGAAGCTTTCTTT
v_gene: TRBV5-4
abundance: -
j_gene: TRBJ1-1
d_gene: -

CDR3aa: CASSPRDLNTEAFF
CDR3nt: TGCGCCAGCAGCCCCCGGGACTTAAACACTGAAGCTTTCTTT
v_gene: TRBV10-1
abundance: -
j_gene: TRBJ1-1
d_gene: -

CDR3aa: CASSVTGGANEKLFF
CDR3nt: TGTGCCAGCAGCGTCACAGGGGGGGCTAATGAAAAACTGTTTTTT
v_gene: TRBV9
abundance: -
j_gene: TRBJ1-4
d_gene: TRBD1

CDR3aa: CASSLDGGGQYF
CDR3nt: TGTGCCAGCAGCTTGGACGGGGGGGGACAGTACTTC
v_gene: TRBV5-5
abundance: -
j_gene: TRBJ2-7
d_gene: TRBD2

CDR3aa: CASSSQGSRISGANVLTF
CDR3nt: TGTGCCAGCAGCTCCCAGGGTTCCCGGATCTCTGGGGCCAACGTCCTGACTTTC
v_gene: TRBV5-5
abundance: -
j_gene: TRBJ2-6
d_gene: -

CDR3aa: CASSRGQGAAAEQYF
CDR3nt: TGTGCCAGCAGCCGAGGACAGGGGGCTGCCGCCGAGCAGTACTTC
v_gene: TRBV9
abundance: -
j_gene: TRBJ2-7
d_gene: TRBD1

CDR3aa: CASRRHSGSGTDTQYF
CDR3nt: TGCGCCAGCAGACGTCATAGCGGGAGCGGCACAGATACGCAGTATTTT
v_gene: TRBV5-1
abundance: -
j_gene: TRBJ2-3
d_gene: TRBD2

CDR3aa: CASSLVRGVRDTQYF
CDR3nt: TGTGCCAGCAGCTTGGTCCGCGGGGTTCGAGATACGCAGTATTTT
v_gene: TRBV5-6
abundance: -
j_gene: TRBJ2-3
d_gene: -